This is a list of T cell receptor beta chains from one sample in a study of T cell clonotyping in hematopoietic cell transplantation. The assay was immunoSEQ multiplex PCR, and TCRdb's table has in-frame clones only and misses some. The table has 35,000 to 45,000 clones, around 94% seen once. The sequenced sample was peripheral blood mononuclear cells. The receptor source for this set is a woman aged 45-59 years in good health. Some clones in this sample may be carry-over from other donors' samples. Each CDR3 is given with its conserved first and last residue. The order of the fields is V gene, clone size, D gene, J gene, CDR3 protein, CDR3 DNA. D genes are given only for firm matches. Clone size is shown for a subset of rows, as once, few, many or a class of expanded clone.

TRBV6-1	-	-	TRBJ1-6	CASGEESSYNSPLHF	TGTGCCAGCGGAGAGGAGAGCTCCTATAATTCACCCCTCCACTTT
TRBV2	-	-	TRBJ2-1	CASRLDQNNEQFF	TGTGCCAGCAGGTTGGATCAAAACAATGAGCAGTTCTTC
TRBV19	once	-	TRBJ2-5	CASSISARTQETQYF	TGTGCCAGTAGTATTTCGGCCAGGACCCAAGAGACCCAGTACTTC
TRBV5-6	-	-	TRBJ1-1	CASSLGDTGTEAFF	TGTGCCAGCAGCTTGGGGGACACGGGCACTGAAGCTTTCTTT
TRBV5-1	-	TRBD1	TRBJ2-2	CASSTDRSRTGELFF	TGCGCCAGCAGCACGGACAGGTCCCGAACCGGGGAGCTGTTTTTT
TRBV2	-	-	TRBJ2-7	CASNLPEENEQYF	TGTGCCAGCAACCTTCCGGAAGAGAACGAGCAGTACTTC
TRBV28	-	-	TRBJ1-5	CASSLVEGGQPQHF	TGTGCCAGCAGTTTGGTAGAAGGGGGTCAGCCCCAGCATTTT
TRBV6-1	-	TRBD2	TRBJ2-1	CASTERGNNNEQFF	TGTGCCAGCACCGAGCGGGGGAACAACAATGAGCAGTTCTTC
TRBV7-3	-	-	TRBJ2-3	CASSPQIGGITQYF	TGTGCCAGCAGCCCCCAGATTGGGGGGATAACGCAGTATTTT
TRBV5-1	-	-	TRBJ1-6	CASSLEVPGNSPLHF	TGCGCCAGCAGCCTCGAGGTCCCAGGAAATTCACCCCTCCACTTT
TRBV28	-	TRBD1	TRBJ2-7	CATLGQGLHEQYF	TGTGCCACCCTGGGACAGGGCTTACACGAGCAGTACTTC
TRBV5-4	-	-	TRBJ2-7	CASSYERGFSYEQYF	TGTGCCAGCAGCTACGAACGGGGTTTCTCCTACGAGCAGTACTTC
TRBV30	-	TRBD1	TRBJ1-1	CAWQGGMNTEAFF	TGTGCCTGGCAGGGGGGGATGAACACTGAAGCTTTCTTT
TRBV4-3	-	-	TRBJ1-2	CASSQAYRQAPYGYTF	TGCGCCAGCAGCCAAGCATATCGGCAGGCCCCCTATGGCTACACCTTC